This entry concerns a single TCR beta chain. The data were taken from a study of blood T cell repertoires in COVID-19. Study at large: Sample material is recorded as cDNA or gDNA derived from T cells, B-cell-depleted T cells, or PBMCs.

TCRdb keeps only in-frame clones here, not all; method: immunoSEQ multiplex PCR. The data show some 99,000 clones, with 75% to 90% seen just once and about 1% held by the top ten. The germline V gene has CDR1 MNHEY and CDR2 SMNVEV (reference sequence). The CDR3 is 16 amino acids. V was clipped by 6 bases and J by 0 bases, with 17 bases between them. The rearrangement joins TRBV27 to TRBJ1-1; possible D gene TRBD1, 5 bases. The TCR comes from a human donor in a cohort sampled during active COVID-19. The material sequenced was peripheral blood. In DNA form, the CDR3 reads TGTGCCAGCAGCCGCTCGTTGGGACTCCTGAACACTGAAGCTTTCTTT. This sequence encodes CASSRSLGLLNTEAFF.